The T cell receptor beta chain described here comes from a study of Ad26.COV2.S vaccination and SARS-CoV-2 variants. The repertoire was sequenced with immunoSEQ multiplex PCR; TCRdb's copy has only in-frame clones and lacks some. There are under 600,000 clones in the sample; 70% to 90% occur only once, and 1.7% lies in the top ten. The V segment lost 4 bases and the J segment 2 bases; nucleotides outside the gene matches: 7. This CDR3 has 15 amino acids. Germline loops: CDR1 SGHRS, CDR2 YFSETQ. Regarding treatment: some 19 received Ad26.COV2.S at low or high dose, single or two shots; a few received placebo; per-sample allocation not given. After the first vaccine or placebo injection, samples were drawn on day 63. Adults aged 18-55 years in Boston included the donor.

The sequences come from peripheral blood, collected in a trial of Ad26.COV2.S vaccine versus placebo. The TCR comes from a person aged 18-65 years who received the Ad26.COV2.S COVID-19 vaccine or a placebo. This chain links TRBV5-1 with TRBJ2-3; TRBD1 agrees at 7 bases. The CDR3 protein is CASSPGQDDTDTQYF. CDR3 in DNA: TGCGCCAGCAGCCCCGGACAGGACGACACAGATACGCAGTATTTT.